This T cell receptor (beta chain) was sequenced for a study of tumor and adjacent non-tumor tissue in lung cancer. Looking at the study overall: Patients comprised over 9 adenocarcinoma, a couple of squamous cell carcinoma and 1 small cell lung cancer. Study-wide points: Normal lung showed higher cumulative top 100 clone frequency than tumor.

This clonotype was seen just once. Antigen: not known. The germline gene is not matched at one end of the junction; a read error may be the cause. The template was RNA from unsorted bulk tissue. There are 17 residues in the CDR3. Germline V lookup: CDR1 DFQATT, CDR2 SNEGSKA (reference sequence). TCRbeta libraries were built with three rounds of nested PCR, modified from ARM-PCR. One entry per CDR3 protein results from TCRdb running MiXCR on the multiplex PCR reads. The sample shows tens of thousands of distinct CDR3 sequences, approximately 79% of them seen only once. The V gene is TRBV20-1, the J gene TRBJ2-7, with TRBD1 matching over 9 bases. What was sequenced was lung tumor tissue. This sequence was found in a woman in her 50s with non-small cell lung cancer. The CDR3 protein is CGAAPEDRGPHSYEQYF. The CDR3 DNA sequence: TGCGGTGCTGCCCCCGAGGACAGGGGACCTCATTCGTACGAGCAGTACTTC.